The T cell receptor beta chain under discussion was sequenced for a study of Graves' ophthalmopathy and Graves' hyperthyroidism. Study information: Peripheral blood (taken before any treatment) was collected at initial diagnosis.

Whole-study results and caveats: Most expanded thyroid clonotypes above 0.001 frequency also appeared in blood.

Having ophthalmopathy, the donors showed moderate-to-severe activity, CAS ≥3 and NOSPECS ≥4, with disease lasting under 3 months. A remark on this clonotype: No antigen is known for it.

The CDR3 spans 14 residues. The germline V and J ends were trimmed by 6 bases and 3 bases, with 14 bases remaining between them. Germline values: CDR1 SNHLY, CDR2 FYNNEI. Investigators amplified TCR beta CDR3 regions from RNA transcripts. First-round RT-PCR relied on HTBI primers, and a second-round multiplex PCR came next. TCRdb passed the multiplex PCR reads through MiXCR, listing each CDR3 protein once. The repertoire holds approximately 210,000 distinct CDR3 sequences, with 25% to 30% as singletons. The source of this sequence is a man aged 50-59 years with Graves' ophthalmopathy. The rearrangement uses TRBV2 and TRBJ2-5; D is possibly TRBD2 (5 bases). Sequencing was done on a sample of peripheral blood. CDR3 loop: CASSRNRGEETQYF. The DNA for the CDR3 is TGTGCCAGCAGCCGAAACCGGGGAGAAGAGACCCAGTACTTC. The full variable domain, in which reference TRBV2 and TRBJ2-5 provide the parts outside the CDR3, is EPEVTQTPSHQVTQMGQEVILRCVPISNHLYFYWYRQILGQKVEFLVSFYNNEISEKSEIFDDQFSVERPDGSNFTLKIRSTKLEDSAMYFCASSRNRGEETQYFGPGTRLLVL.